The rows below give T cell receptor beta chains drawn from one sample of a study of T cell repertoires in cytomegalovirus infection. TCRdb reprocessed the reads via MiXCR and lists one record per CDR3 protein. This table has roughly 230,000 distinct CDR3 sequences, about 20% appearing once. The sample was CD8+ T cells from PBMCs. Every receptor here comes from a human donor in good health (CMV status not recorded). Some clones in this sample may be carry-over from other donors' samples. Both conserved end residues are part of each CDR3. D genes are given only for firm matches. Rows may omit the clone size; those that give it use once, few, many or a size class.

j_call clone_size d_call v_call cdr3_nt cdr3_aa
TRBJ1-6 many TRBD1 TRBV25-1 TGTGCCAGCAGTGATTGGACAGGGAATTCACCCCTCCACTTT CASSDWTGNSPLHF
TRBJ1-1 many NA TRBV28 TGTGCCAGCAGTTTTAACAGACTGGTAACTGAAGCTTTCTTT CASSFNRLVTEAFF
TRBJ1-5 many NA TRBV28 TGTGCCAGCAGGTTACGGACAGAAAGTTATAGCAATCAGCCCCAGCATTTT CASRLRTESYSNQPQHF
TRBJ1-2 NA NA TRBV9 TGTGCCAGCAGCGTAGAGGACAGACCCGATGGCTACACCTTC CASSVEDRPDGYTF
TRBJ1-4 NA NA TRBV2 TGTGCCAGCAGAGACGGGGGGGCCTCTGGTGAAAAACTGTTTTTT CASRDGGASGEKLFF
TRBJ1-1 few NA TRBV28 TGTGCCACGAGCGTCGACCCTGGGGGTACGCTGGAAGCTTTCTTT CATSVDPGGTLEAFF
TRBJ2-7 NA TRBD1 TRBV20-1 TGCAGTGCCGGACAGGGGATGACCTACGAGCAGTACTTC CSAGQGMTYEQYF
TRBJ2-7 NA TRBD1 TRBV12-3/TRBV12-4 TGTGCCAGCAGTTTAGAGGGGACAGGGTACGAGCAGTACTTC CASSLEGTGYEQYF
TRBJ2-7 NA TRBD1 TRBV5-4 TGTGCCAGCAGCATACCGGGACAGGGGATCTACGAGCAGTACTTC CASSIPGQGIYEQYF
TRBJ2-7 NA TRBD1 TRBV7-6 TGTGCCAGCAGCTCTGACAGGGGGCTTAACTACGAGCAGTACTTC CASSSDRGLNYEQYF
TRBJ2-3 many NA TRBV12-3/TRBV12-4 TGTGCCAGCAGTTTAGGAGATACTAGCACAGATACGCAGTATTTT CASSLGDTSTDTQYF
TRBJ2-1 NA TRBD2 TRBV20-1 TGCAGTGCTAGAGAAGTGGGAACTAGCGGGGGAAGTTACAATGAGCAGTTCTTC CSAREVGTSGGSYNEQFF
TRBJ2-1 few TRBD1 TRBV27 TGTGCCAGCAGTTTAAAAGACAGGGGGCTCAACAATGAGCAGTTCTTC CASSLKDRGLNNEQFF
TRBJ2-1 few NA TRBV7-9 TGTGCCAGCACCGAAGGGGCCGGGGTTGAGCAGTTCTTC CASTEGAGVEQFF
TRBJ1-5 few NA TRBV12-3/TRBV12-4 TGTGCCACTAATACCCAGGGGCTCCAGAGCCAGCCCCAGCATTTT CATNTQGLQSQPQHF
TRBJ2-5 NA TRBD2 TRBV5-6 TGTGCCAGCAGCCCCAGGCAGCGGGGGGGCGAGACCCAGTACTTC CASSPRQRGGETQYF
TRBJ1-2 NA NA TRBV5-1 TGCGCCAGCAGCTTGGCAACAGGCTCTGGCTACACCTTC CASSLATGSGYTF
TRBJ2-1 few TRBD2 TRBV9 TGTGCCAGCAGCGAATTGACTAGCGGGGATGGTGAGCAGTTCTTC CASSELTSGDGEQFF
TRBJ2-1 NA TRBD2 TRBV7-2 TGTGCCAGCACCGTAGCGGGAGCCTACAATGAGCAGTTCTTC CASTVAGAYNEQFF
TRBJ2-3 NA TRBD2 TRBV28 TGTGCCAGCACCCTTGGGGGGGACAGCACAGATACGCAGTATTTT CASTLGGDSTDTQYF
TRBJ2-7 many NA TRBV7-2 TGTGCCAGCAGCTTAGCGTTTGGCAGCCTCTCCTACGAGCAGTACTTC CASSLAFGSLSYEQYF
TRBJ1-5 many NA TRBV7-8 TGTGCCAGCAGCTCCGCAGTAGACAATCAGCCCCAGCATTTT CASSSAVDNQPQHF
TRBJ2-2 NA NA TRBV13 TGTGCCAGCAGCTTAGAGGGGGACTCGAACACCGGGGAGCTGTTTTTT CASSLEGDSNTGELFF
TRBJ2-5 many TRBD2 TRBV12-3/TRBV12-4 TGTGCCAGCAGTACCTGGGGACTACAGGCGCAAGAGACCCAGTACTTC CASSTWGLQAQETQYF